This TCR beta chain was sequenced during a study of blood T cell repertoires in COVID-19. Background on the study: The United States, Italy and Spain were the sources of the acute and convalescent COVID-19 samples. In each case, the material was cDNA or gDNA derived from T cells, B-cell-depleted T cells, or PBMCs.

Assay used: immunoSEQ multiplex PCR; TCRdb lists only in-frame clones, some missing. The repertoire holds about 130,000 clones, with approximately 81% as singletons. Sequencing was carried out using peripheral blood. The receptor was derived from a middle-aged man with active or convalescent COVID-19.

The CDR3 sequence: CASSSTGGSGANVLTF. CDR3 sequence (DNA): TGTGCCAGCTCATCAACAGGGGGGTCTGGGGCCAACGTCCTGACTTTC. J is TRBJ2-6 and V is TRBV18; 8 bases agree with TRBD1. Germline V gene data show CDR1 as KGHSH and CDR2 as LQKENI. CDR3 length: 16 residues. V lost 5 bases and J lost 1; bases outside the gene matches: 4.